One sample yielded the 7 T cell receptor beta chains listed below, sequenced in a study of cytomegalovirus exposure and HLA in healthy donors. PCR was performed using 60 Vbeta and 13 Jbeta primers. Assay used: immunoSEQ multiplex PCR; TCRdb lists only in-frame clones, some missing. This sample carries about 200,000 clones, roughly 83% of them seen once, and the ten largest clones take around 1.4%. The sequenced sample consisted of PBMCs. The receptors come from a girl aged 5-17 years in good health and CMV-seronegative.

In this sample, this clone turned up a few times. The chain uses TRBV28 and TRBJ1-5, with TRBD1 matching over 12 bases. V was pared by 3 bases and J by 1 base, with 10 bases of the junction left unmatched. The V gene's germline CDR1 is MDHEN and CDR2 SYDVKM. The CDR3 has 19 residues. This CDR3 is CASSFPRDRGRSSNQPQHF. In DNA form, the CDR3 reads TGTGCCAGCAGTTTTCCCCGGGACAGGGGGCGCAGCAGCAATCAGCCCCAGCATTTT.

This clone is a singleton in its sample. The rearrangement uses TRBV4-3 and TRBJ1-2; D uncertain. Germline lookup yields CDR1 LGHNA and CDR2 YSLEER. This CDR3 has 15 residues. The V gene lost 5 bases and the J gene lost 4 bases, with 17 bases spanning the gap. This chain's CDR3 is CASSAMVAGFYGYTF. DNA for the CDR3: TGCGCCAGCAGCGCAATGGTAGCGGGGTTCTATGGCTACACCTTC.

This chain links TRBV19 with TRBJ2-7, with D tentatively TRBD1 (6 bases). Trimming took off 6 bases at V and 7 bases at J, with 13 bases between the two ends. Germline loops: CDR1 LNHDA, CDR2 SQIVND (reference sequence). This CDR3 has 12 residues. The CDR3 loop is CASRSQGSEQYF. The DNA of the CDR3 is TGTGCCAGTAGATCACAGGGATCTGAGCAGTACTTC.

A few counts support this clone. The chain has TRBV4-3 and TRBJ2-1; D is uncertain. Germline V gene data show CDR1 as LGHNA and CDR2 as YSLEER. The CDR3 contains 16 residues. Trimming left V 3 bases short and J 9 bases short, with 21 bases between. CDR3 residues: CASSQARIGRLSEQFF. The CDR3 DNA is TGCGCCAGCAGCCAGGCTAGAATTGGAAGGTTGAGTGAGCAGTTCTTC.

The V and J genes are TRBV28 and TRBJ2-7, with 8 bases that match TRBD2. Unmatched junction bases numbered 11, after V lost 6 bases and J lost 4 bases. Germline loops: CDR1 MDHEN, CDR2 SYDVKM. This CDR3 is built from 15 residues. The DNA of the CDR3 is TGTGCCAGCAGATTAGGAGCGGGAGTAGGGTACGAGCAGTACTTC. Translating gives CASRLGAGVGYEQYF.

There are a few counts of this clone. This sequence joins TRBV5-8 and TRBJ1-1; TRBD1 matches 7 bases. V shed 4 bases, J shed 5 bases, and the junction held 11 bases outside the gene matches. Germline V gives CDR1 SGHTS, CDR2 YDEGEE. The CDR3 loop spans 15 amino acids. The CDR3 region has the DNA TGTGCCAGCAGCCCCGGCTCGACAGGGAAGACTGAAGCTTTCTTT. Protein: CASSPGSTGKTEAFF.

This chain links TRBV7-9 with TRBJ1-6; 7 nucleotides agree with TRBD1. The trim removed 3 bases at V and 17 bases at J, leaving 7 bases unmatched. This CDR3 has 12 residues. Germline assignment: CDR1 SEHNR and CDR2 FQNEAQ (reference sequence). The CDR3 loop reads CASSFSDREVHF. The DNA for the CDR3 is TGTGCCAGCAGCTTCAGTGACAGGGAGGTCCACTTT.